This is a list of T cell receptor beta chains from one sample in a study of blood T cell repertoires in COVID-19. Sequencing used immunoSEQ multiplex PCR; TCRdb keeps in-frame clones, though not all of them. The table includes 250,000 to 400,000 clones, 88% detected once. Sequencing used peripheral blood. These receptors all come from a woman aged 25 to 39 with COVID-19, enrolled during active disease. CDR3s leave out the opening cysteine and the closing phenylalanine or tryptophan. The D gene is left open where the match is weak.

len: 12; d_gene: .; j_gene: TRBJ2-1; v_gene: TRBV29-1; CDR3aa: SVEVGGSHNEQF
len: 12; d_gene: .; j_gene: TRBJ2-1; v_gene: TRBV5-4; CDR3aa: ASSFDVSRDEQF
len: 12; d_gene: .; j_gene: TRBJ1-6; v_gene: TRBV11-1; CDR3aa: ASSFRGNNSPLH
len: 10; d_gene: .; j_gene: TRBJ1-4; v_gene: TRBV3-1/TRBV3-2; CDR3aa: ASSPGSEKLF
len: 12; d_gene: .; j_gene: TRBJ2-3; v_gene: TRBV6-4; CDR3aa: ASSVAASTDTQY
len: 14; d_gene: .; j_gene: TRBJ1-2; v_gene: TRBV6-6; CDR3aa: ASSYSLGGAGYGYT
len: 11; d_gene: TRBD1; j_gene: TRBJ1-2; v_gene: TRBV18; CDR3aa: ASSPARGDGYT
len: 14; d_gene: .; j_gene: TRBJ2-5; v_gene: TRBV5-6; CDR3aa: ASSLAPGADYVDQY
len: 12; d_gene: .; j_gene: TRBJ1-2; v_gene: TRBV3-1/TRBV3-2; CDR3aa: ASSQDRRGEGYT
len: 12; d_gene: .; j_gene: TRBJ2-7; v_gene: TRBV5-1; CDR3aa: ASSFSGQNYEQY
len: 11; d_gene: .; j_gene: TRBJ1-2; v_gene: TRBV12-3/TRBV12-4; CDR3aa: ASSRGGPYGYT
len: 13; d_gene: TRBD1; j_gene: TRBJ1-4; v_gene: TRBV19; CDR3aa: ASRTQGATNEKLF
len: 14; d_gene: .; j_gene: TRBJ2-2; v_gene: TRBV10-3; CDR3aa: AISEVRTKDTGELF
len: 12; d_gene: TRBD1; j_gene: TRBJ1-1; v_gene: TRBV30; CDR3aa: AWSAGQGGTEAF
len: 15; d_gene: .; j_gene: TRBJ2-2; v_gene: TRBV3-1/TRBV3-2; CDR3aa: ASSARGGAVNTGELF
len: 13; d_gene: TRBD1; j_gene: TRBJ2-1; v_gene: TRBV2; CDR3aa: ASSSDRSSYNEQF
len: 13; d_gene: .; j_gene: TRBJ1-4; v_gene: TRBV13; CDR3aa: ASSSSDRFREKLF
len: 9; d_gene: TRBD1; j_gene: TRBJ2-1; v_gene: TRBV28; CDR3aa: ASSSGTGQF
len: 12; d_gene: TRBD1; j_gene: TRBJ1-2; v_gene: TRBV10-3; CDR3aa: AISERDRGLGYT
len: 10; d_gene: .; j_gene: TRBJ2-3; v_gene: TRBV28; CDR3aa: ATQNALDTQY
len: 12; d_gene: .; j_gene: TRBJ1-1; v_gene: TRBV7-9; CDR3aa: ASSPGSGNTEAF
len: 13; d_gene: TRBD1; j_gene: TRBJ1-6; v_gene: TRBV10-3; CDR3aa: AISVEGQGDSPLH
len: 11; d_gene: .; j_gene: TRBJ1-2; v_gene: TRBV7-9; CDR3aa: ASSLNGAQGYT
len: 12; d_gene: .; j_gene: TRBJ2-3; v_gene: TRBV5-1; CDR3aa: ASSTGISSDTQY
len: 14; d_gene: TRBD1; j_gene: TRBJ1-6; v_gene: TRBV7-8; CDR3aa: ASSLARGPYGSPLH
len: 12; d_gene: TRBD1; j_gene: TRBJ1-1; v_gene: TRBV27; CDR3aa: ASSRQGADTEAF
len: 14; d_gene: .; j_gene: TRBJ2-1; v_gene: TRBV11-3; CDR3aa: ASSLGRLVGYNEQF
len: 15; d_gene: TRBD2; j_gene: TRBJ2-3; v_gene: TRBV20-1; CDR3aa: SASGLAGGISTDTQY